This T cell receptor beta chain emerged from a study of blood T cells in healthy people across ages. This CDR3 comprises 14 residues. The germline gives CDR1 SGHTA, CDR2 FQGNSA. V gave up 5 bases and J gave up 7 bases, with 15 bases separating them. A J-beta primer mix and a sample-barcoded 5' primer were used in a second PCR of roughly 6 to 11 cycles. TCRdb ran MiXCR on the 5' RACE reads and lists one entry per CDR3 protein. This sample has 650,000 to 1,000,000 distinct CDR3 sequences, with roughly 34% found just once. Per individual sample, total RNA of at least 5 micrograms was extracted. The sequenced sample was blood. This rearrangement joins TRBV7-2 to TRBJ2-1; D could derive from TRBD1 or TRBD2 (6 bases each). The clonotype comes from a man aged 18-30 years in good health. The CDR3 DNA reads as TGTGCCAGCAGCCAAGGGGGGAAAACGAATGAGCAGTTCTTC. This gives the protein CASSQGGKTNEQFF.